These 5 T cell receptor beta chains share one sample of origin, sequenced in a study of blood T cell repertoires in COVID-19. The table came from immunoSEQ multiplex PCR; TCRdb's copy has only in-frame clones and leaves some out. The sample records about 180,000 clones, more than 75% being singletons. The sample taken for sequencing was peripheral blood. These receptors were taken from a person aged 65-85 years with COVID-19, enrolled during active disease.

The rearrangement joins TRBV7-9 to TRBJ1-1; the match to TRBD1 covers 7 bases. With 5 bases clipped from V and 4 bases from J, the junction kept 16 bases outside the gene matches. CDR3 length: 17 amino acids. Germline CDR1 and CDR2: SEHNR and FQNEAQ (reference sequence). The CDR3 region is CASSPTAMNPGGTEAFF. The CDR3, as DNA: TGTGCCAGCAGCCCTACTGCCATGAACCCAGGGGGCACTGAAGCTTTCTTT.

This chain connects TRBV7-9 to TRBJ2-7; TRBD1 is a possible D gene (5 bases). Germline CDR1 SEHNR, CDR2 FQNEAQ (reference sequence). The CDR3 is made up of 14 amino acids. V lost 8 bases, J lost 2 bases, and 16 bases lay in between. The CDR3 DNA sequence: TGTGCCAGCGAAGGGGCTTATCGGACCTACGAGCAGTACTTC. Residues: CASEGAYRTYEQYF.

V and J are TRBV14 and TRBJ1-6, with D uncertain. The V end lost 4 bases, the J end lost 8 bases, and 9 bases lay between the germline ends. Germline CDR1 reads SGHDN; CDR2 reads FVKESK. This CDR3 has 13 residues. The CDR3 bases are TGTGCCAGCAGCCGGAGGCAAGATTCACCCCTCCACTTT. It specifies CASSRRQDSPLHF.

This clone was recorded only once. The CDR3 loop is CSVDLQGGNYGYTF. DNA of the CDR3: TGCAGCGTCGATCTACAGGGGGGGAATTATGGCTACACCTTC. The chain joins TRBV29-1 to TRBJ1-2; TRBD1 matches 8 bases. V was clipped by 6 bases and J by 5 bases; unmatched bases: 11. Germline lookup yields CDR1 SQVTM and CDR2 ANQGSEA. The CDR3 loop spans 14 amino acids.

The CDR3 protein is CASSSQRGTGELFF. The DNA for the CDR3 is TGTGCCAGCAGCTCCCAGCGGGGGACCGGGGAGCTGTTTTTT. This rearrangement joins TRBV5-5 to TRBJ2-2; 8 nucleotides agree with TRBD2. CDR3 length: 14 residues. Germline-derived CDR1 and CDR2 are SGHKS and YYEKEE (reference sequence). With V trimmed by 3 bases and J by 5 bases, 3 bases remained unmatched.